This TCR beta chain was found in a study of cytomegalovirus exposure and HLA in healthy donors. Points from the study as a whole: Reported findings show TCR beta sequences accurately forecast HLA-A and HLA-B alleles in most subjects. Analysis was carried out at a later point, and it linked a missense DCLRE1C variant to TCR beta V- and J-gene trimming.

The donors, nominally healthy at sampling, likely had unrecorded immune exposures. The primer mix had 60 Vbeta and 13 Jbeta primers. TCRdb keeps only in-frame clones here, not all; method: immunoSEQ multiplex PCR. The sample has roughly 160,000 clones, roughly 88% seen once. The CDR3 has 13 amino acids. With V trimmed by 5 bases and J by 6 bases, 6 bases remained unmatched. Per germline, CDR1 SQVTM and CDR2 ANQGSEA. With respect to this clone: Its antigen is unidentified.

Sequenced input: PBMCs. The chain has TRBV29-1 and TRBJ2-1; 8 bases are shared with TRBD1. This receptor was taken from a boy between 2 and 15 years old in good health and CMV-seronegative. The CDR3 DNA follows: TGCAGCGTTATCTCAGGGGGCGGCAATGAGCAGTTCTTC. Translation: CSVISGGGNEQFF.